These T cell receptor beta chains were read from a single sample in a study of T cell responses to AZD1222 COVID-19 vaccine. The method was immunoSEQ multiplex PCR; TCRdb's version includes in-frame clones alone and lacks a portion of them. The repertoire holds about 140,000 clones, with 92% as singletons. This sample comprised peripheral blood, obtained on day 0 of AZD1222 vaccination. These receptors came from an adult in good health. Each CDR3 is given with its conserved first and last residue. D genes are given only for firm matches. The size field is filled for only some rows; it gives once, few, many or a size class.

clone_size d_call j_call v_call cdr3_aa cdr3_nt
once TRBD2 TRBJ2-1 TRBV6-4 CASSDSVIAGGGYNEQFF TGTGCCAGCAGTGACTCCGTTATAGCGGGAGGGGGGTACAATGAGCAGTTCTTC
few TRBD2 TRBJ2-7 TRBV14 CASSPDRTSGRGEQYF TGTGCCAGCAGCCCCGACCGGACTAGCGGGAGAGGCGAGCAGTACTTC
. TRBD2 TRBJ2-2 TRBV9 CASSSPGLASTGELFF TGTGCCAGCAGCAGTCCAGGACTAGCGTCCACCGGGGAGCTGTTTTTT
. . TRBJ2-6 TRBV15 CATSYGAGANVLTF TGTGCCACCAGCTACGGCGCGGGGGCCAACGTCCTGACTTTC
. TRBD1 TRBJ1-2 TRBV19 CASSRGGQGTNYGYTF TGTGCCAGTAGTCGTGGGGGACAGGGGACTAACTATGGCTACACCTTC
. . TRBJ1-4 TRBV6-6 CASSYSPGVLGKLFF TGTGCCAGCAGTTACTCCCCAGGGGTTTTGGGAAAACTGTTTTTT
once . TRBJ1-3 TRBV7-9 CASRYGGLSGNTIYF TGTGCCAGCAGGTACGGAGGCCTCTCTGGAAACACCATATATTTT
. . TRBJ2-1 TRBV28 CASRGINYNEQFF TGTGCCAGCAGAGGGATTAACTACAATGAGCAGTTCTTC
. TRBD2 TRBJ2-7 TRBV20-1 CSASFRGGEQYF TGCAGTGCCAGTTTCCGGGGGGGAGAGCAGTACTTC
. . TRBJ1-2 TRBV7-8 CASSFGKGYTF TGTGCCAGCAGCTTCGGCAAAGGCTACACCTTC
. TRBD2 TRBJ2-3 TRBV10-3 CAISNPSGSFADTQYF TGTGCCATCAGTAACCCTAGCGGGAGCTTCGCAGATACGCAGTATTTT
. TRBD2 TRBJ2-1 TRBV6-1 CASSVPGGRTYLGGNEQFF TGTGCCAGCAGTGTTCCTGGCGGGAGGACCTACCTGGGTGGCAATGAGCAGTTCTTC
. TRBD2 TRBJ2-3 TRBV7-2 CASSLGASGRSDTQYF TGTGCCAGCAGCTTAGGAGCTAGCGGGAGATCAGATACGCAGTATTTT
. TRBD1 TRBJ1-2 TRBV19 CASNRQGADYGYTF TGTGCCAGTAACCGACAGGGGGCAGACTATGGCTACACCTTC
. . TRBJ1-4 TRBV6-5 CASRPGGESEKLFF TGTGCCAGCAGACCGGGGGGTGAGTCGGAAAAACTGTTTTTT
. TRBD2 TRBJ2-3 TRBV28 CASSLLGGTSGTDTQYF TGTGCCAGCAGTCTACTTGGTGGGACTAGCGGGACAGATACGCAGTATTTT
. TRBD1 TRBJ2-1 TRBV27 CASSLSRDSLIDEQFF TGTGCCAGCAGTTTATCGAGGGACAGTTTGATCGATGAGCAGTTCTTC
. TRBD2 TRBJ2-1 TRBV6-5 CASRIAGGFYNEQFF TGTGCCAGCAGGATAGCGGGAGGGTTTTACAATGAGCAGTTCTTC
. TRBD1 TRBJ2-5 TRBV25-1 CASSEWGTGKETQYF TGTGCCAGCAGTGAATGGGGGACAGGGAAAGAGACCCAGTACTTC
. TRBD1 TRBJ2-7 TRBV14 CASSHLPGQGWGEQYF TGTGCCAGCAGCCATTTGCCGGGACAGGGTTGGGGGGAGCAGTACTTC
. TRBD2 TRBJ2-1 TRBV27 CASSSAGGMNEQFF TGTGCCAGCAGTTCGGCGGGAGGGATGAATGAGCAGTTCTTC
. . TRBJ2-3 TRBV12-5 CASGPKGLVDTQYF TGTGCTAGTGGTCCTAAGGGGTTGGTAGATACGCAGTATTTT
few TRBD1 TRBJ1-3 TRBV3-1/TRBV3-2 CASSSHPTGTLTIYF TGTGCCAGCAGCTCACACCCGACAGGGACATTAACCATATATTTT
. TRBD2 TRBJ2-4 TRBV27 CASSVAGWDIQYF TGTGCCAGCAGCGTAGCGGGATGGGACATTCAGTACTTC
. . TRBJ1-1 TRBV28 CASSLLGSRAFF TGTGCCAGCAGTTTATTAGGGTCTCGGGCTTTCTTT
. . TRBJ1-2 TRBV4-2 CASSQDLLYGYTF TGTGCCAGCAGCCAGGATTTACTCTATGGCTACACCTTC